Shown below are 10 T cell receptor beta chains from a single sample sequenced in a study of T cells in Graves' hyperthyroidism and ophthalmopathy (dated by TCRdb to about 2019). Receptor libraries were prepared by multiplex PCR. The listed sequencing device is Illumina HiSeq 2000. The TCR beta CDR3 regions were amplified from the RNA transcripts. A first-round RT-PCR of the TCR CDR3 used the HTBI primer set with the Qiagen OneStep RT-PCR kit. Using fastp at Q25 and MiXCR, TCRdb reprocessed the public reads and kept productive beta chains. Every distinct CDR3 protein forms one entry, paired with its most common genes and DNA. Across this sample there are around 400,000 distinct CDR3 sequences, with 13% seen only once. The biggest ten clones account for around a tenth of the sample. The sample consisted of blood. The source of these receptors is a woman under 30 with Graves' hyperthyroidism.

This clonotype has ten or more counts. The chain links TRBV15 to TRBJ2-3; D might be TRBD1 or TRBD2, each matching 5 bases. The CDR3 sequence is 16 residues long. Trimming cost V 8 bases and J 2 bases, with 20 bases left between them. Germline CDR1 reads LNHNV; CDR2 reads YYDKDF (reference sequence). DNA for the CDR3: TGTGCCACCTCTCTAGATACGGGACCATCCACAGATACGCAGTATTTT. Translated, it gives CATSLDTGPSTDTQYF.

This clonotype was recorded a few times. This chain connects TRBV6-4 to TRBJ2-2; possibly TRBD2 for D (5 bases). V lost 2 bases to trimming and J lost 0 bases, with 10 bases between them. Germline-derived CDR1 and CDR2 are MRHNA and SNTAGT. The CDR3 contains 16 residues. CDR3 residues: CASSDTTRTNTGELFF. The CDR3 DNA reads TGTGCCAGCAGTGACACTACTAGGACGAACACCGGGGAGCTGTTTTTT.

Comment on this clonotype: A much larger clone differs by one base, so this may be a read error. The chain is built from TRBV28 and TRBJ2-7; 9 bases map to TRBD1. The CDR3 is 14 amino acids. The ends lost 4 bases at V and 6 bases at J; junction bases unmatched: 7. Germline CDR1 reads MDHEN; CDR2 reads SYDVKM. CDR3 in DNA: TGTGCCAGCAGTTCCGGGACAGGGACACTCGAGCAGTACTTC. Encoded protein: CASSSGTGTLEQYF.

This clonotype was seen at least ten times. This rearrangement joins TRBV30 to TRBJ2-2, with 12 bases that match TRBD2. Germline-derived CDR1 and CDR2 are GTSNPN and SVGIG (reference sequence). Trimming at V came to 1 base and at J to 1 base, leaving 10 bases not matched to a gene. The CDR3 is 19 residues long. The CDR3 DNA sequence: TGTGCCTGGAGTGCTTCCGGACTAGCGGGACAACTGAACACCGGGGAGCTGTTTTTT. Encoded protein: CAWSASGLAGQLNTGELFF.

This clonotype has at least ten counts. V usage is TRBV2 and J usage is TRBJ2-7, with D tentatively TRBD1 (5 bases). V lost 6 bases, J lost 3 bases, and 12 bases lay in between. Germline V gene lookup returns CDR1 SNHLY and CDR2 FYNNEI. The CDR3 covers 13 residues. CDR3 in DNA: TGTGCCAGCAGCCGTGACAGAGACTACGAGCAGTACTTC. Protein: CASSRDRDYEQYF.

This clonotype was detected only a few times. The chain combines TRBV7-3 with TRBJ2-5; maybe TRBD2 (5 bases). The CDR3 totals 15 residues. V lost 0 bases, J lost 5 bases, and 13 bases lay in between. The germline V gene has CDR1 SGHTA and CDR2 FQGTGA. Written as DNA, the CDR3 is TGTGCCAGCAGCTTAACGGCTAGCCTCGGGGAGACCCAGTACTTC. Its protein is CASSLTASLGETQYF.

This clonotype occurred many times. The genes are TRBV2 and TRBJ2-7, with unresolved D. This CDR3 region has 12 residues. Per the germline V gene, CDR1 is SNHLY and CDR2 is FYNNEI. The V gene lost 3 bases and the J gene lost 2 bases, with 5 bases spanning the gap. The CDR3 region is CASSDMTYEQYF. CDR3 coding DNA: TGTGCCAGCAGTGACATGACCTACGAGCAGTACTTC.

This clonotype was picked up a small number of times. The chain carries TRBV20-1 and TRBJ2-2; 8 nucleotides match TRBD1. The CDR3 contains 16 residues. V shed 2 bases and J 1 base; nucleotides not matched to a gene: 6. Germline CDR1 reads DFQATT; CDR2 reads SNEGSKA (reference sequence). CDR3 DNA: TGCAGTGCTAGAAAAAAGGGACAGGAGAACACCGGGGAGCTGTTTTTT. Encoded protein: CSARKKGQENTGELFF.

This clonotype was seen a handful of times. The chain couples TRBV15 to TRBJ2-3; D is perhaps TRBD1 or TRBD2 (5 bases each). In germline, CDR1 is LNHNV, CDR2 YYDKDF (reference sequence). CDR3 length: 14 residues. V was cut by 5 bases and J by 2 bases, with 11 bases left in between. The CDR3 here is CATSGRDVTDTQYF. CDR3 DNA sequence: TGTGCCACCAGCGGCCGGGACGTCACAGATACGCAGTATTTT.

This chain joins TRBV20-1 and TRBJ1-1; D is ambiguous. CDR3 length: 14 residues. Per the germline V gene, CDR1 is DFQATT and CDR2 is SNEGSKA (reference sequence). Trimming took off 4 bases at V and 0 bases at J, with 12 bases between the two ends. The CDR3 loop is CSAMRVGVNTEAFF. CDR3 sequence (DNA): TGCAGTGCTATGAGGGTAGGAGTGAACACTGAAGCTTTCTTT.